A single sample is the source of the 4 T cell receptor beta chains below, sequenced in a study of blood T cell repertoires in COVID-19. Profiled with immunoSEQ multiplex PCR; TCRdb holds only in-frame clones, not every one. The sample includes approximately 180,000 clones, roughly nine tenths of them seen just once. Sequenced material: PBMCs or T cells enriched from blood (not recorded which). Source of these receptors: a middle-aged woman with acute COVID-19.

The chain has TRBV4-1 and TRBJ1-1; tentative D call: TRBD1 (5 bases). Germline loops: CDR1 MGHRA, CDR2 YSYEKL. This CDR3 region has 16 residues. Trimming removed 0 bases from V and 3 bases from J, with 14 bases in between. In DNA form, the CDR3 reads TGCGCCAGCAGCCAAGATATAACCGGGGGTTACACTGAAGCTTTCTTT. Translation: CASSQDITGGYTEAFF.

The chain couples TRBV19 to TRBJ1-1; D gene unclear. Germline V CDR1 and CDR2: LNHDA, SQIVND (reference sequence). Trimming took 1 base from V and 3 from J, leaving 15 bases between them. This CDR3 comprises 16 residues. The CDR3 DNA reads TGTGCCAGTAGTATAGTGCCACAGAAGTGGGACACTGAAGCTTTCTTT. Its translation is CASSIVPQKWDTEAFF. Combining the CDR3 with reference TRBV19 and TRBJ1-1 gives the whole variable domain DGGITQSPKYLFRKEGQNVTLSCEQNLNHDAMYWYRQDPGQGLRLIYYSQIVNDFQKGDIAEGYSVSREKKESFPLTVTSAQKNPTAFYLCASSIVPQKWDTEAFFGQGTRLTVV.

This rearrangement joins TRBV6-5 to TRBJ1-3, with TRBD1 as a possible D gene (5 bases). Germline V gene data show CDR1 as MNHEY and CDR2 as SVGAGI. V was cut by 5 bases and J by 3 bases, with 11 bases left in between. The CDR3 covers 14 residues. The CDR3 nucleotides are TGTGCCAGCAGTACCCCAGGGTTTGGAAACACCATATATTTT. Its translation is CASSTPGFGNTIYF.

CDR3 sequence: CASKIDSSNSPLHF. As DNA, the CDR3 is TGTGCCAGCAAAATCGACAGCTCTAATTCACCCCTCCACTTT. The chain carries TRBV6-5 and TRBJ1-6; perhaps TRBD1 as D (5 bases). Trimming cost V 7 bases and J 6 bases, with 13 bases left between them. The CDR3 runs 14 residues. Germline assignment: CDR1 MNHEY and CDR2 SVGAGI.